The 15 T cell receptor beta chains reported below all come from one sample, sequenced in a study of blood T cells in healthy people across ages. A J-beta primer mix and a sample-barcoded 5' primer were used in a second PCR of roughly 7 to 12 cycles. TCRdb analysed the 5' RACE reads with MiXCR anew, one entry per CDR3 protein. The sample lists roughly 700,000 distinct CDR3 sequences, roughly 25% seen once, with 9% to 9.5% in the top ten. This sample was also put to use in a study of T cells of mothers and their children.

Sequencing used blood. The receptors derive from a boy aged 10-17 years in good health.

Only a few counts were recorded for this clonotype. J is TRBJ2-7 and V is TRBV7-8; D gene unclear. CDR3 length: 15 amino acids. V lost 4 bases and J lost 0, with 13 bases in between. CDR1 SGHVS and CDR2 FQNEAQ come from the germline V gene. DNA for the CDR3: TGTGCCAGCAGCTCCCGACGGTTTAGCTCCTACGAGCAGTACTTC. Translation: CASSSRRFSSYEQYF.

The chain is built from TRBV11-2 and TRBJ1-6; D is unclear. The CDR3 runs 16 residues. CDR1 SGHAT and CDR2 FQNNGV come from the germline V gene. Trimming took 5 bases from V and 0 from J, leaving 11 bases between them. The CDR3, as DNA: TGTGCCAGCAGCCTCGGAATGGGCTCCTATAATTCACCCCTCCACTTT. This codes for CASSLGMGSYNSPLHF.

This clonotype was seen more than once but under ten times. The chain combines TRBV6-4 with TRBJ1-1, with D uncertain. Trimming left V 4 bases short and J 0 bases short, with 6 bases between. Germline loops: CDR1 MRHNA, CDR2 SNTAGT. The CDR3 totals 13 residues. The CDR3 coding sequence is TGTGCCAGCAGTGTATCTATGAACACTGAAGCTTTCTTT. It yields the protein CASSVSMNTEAFF.

Points on this clonotype: The conserved phenylalanine or tryptophan is not found at the CDR3 terminus, so this likely reflects a read error. The V call is TRBV7-8, the J call TRBJ2-7, with D tentatively TRBD2 (6 bases). CDR3 size: 13 residues. Trimming removed 0 bases at V and 3 bases at J, with 6 bases between. Germline CDR1 reads SGHVS; CDR2 reads FQNEAQ. The DNA of the CDR3 is TGTGCCAGCAGCTTAGCGCGGGACTACGAGCAGTACCTC. As protein: CASSLARDYEQYL.

This clonotype was counted only a few times. V gene TRBV19 combines with J gene TRBJ1-4; maybe TRBD1 (6 bases). This CDR3 region has 14 residues. Germline V gene data show CDR1 as LNHDA and CDR2 as SQIVND (reference sequence). V lost 8 bases, J lost 8 bases, and 18 bases lay in between. CDR3: CASDSTGRAEKLFF. DNA of the CDR3: TGTGCCAGTGACTCAACAGGGAGAGCCGAAAAACTGTTTTTT.

The CDR3 loop is CASSLTGIKAFF. As DNA, the CDR3 is TGTGCCAGCAGCCTGACAGGGATAAAGGCTTTCTTT. The chain joins TRBV7-2 to TRBJ1-1; 7 nucleotides line up with TRBD1. Trimming at V came to 5 bases and at J to 11 bases, leaving 8 bases not matched to a gene. The CDR3 is made up of 12 amino acids. Germline assignment: CDR1 SGHTA and CDR2 FQGNSA.

This clonotype was counted a few times. The rearrangement links TRBV4-1 to TRBJ2-2; TRBD2 agrees at 8 bases. Germline values: CDR1 MGHRA, CDR2 YSYEKL. There are 16 residues in the CDR3. The V gene end was trimmed by 2 bases and the J gene end by 5 bases; junction bases not matched to a gene: 7. In DNA form, the CDR3 reads TGCGCCAGCAGCCAAATGGCGGGAGGAGAAACCGGGGAGCTGTTTTTT. Protein sequence: CASSQMAGGETGELFF.

This clonotype has more than one count but fewer than ten. The rearrangement uses TRBV29-1 and TRBJ1-2; 10 positions match TRBD1. Germline trimming cut 6 bases from V and 7 bases from J; bases unmatched to any gene: 11. Germline loops: CDR1 SQVTM, CDR2 ANQGSEA. The CDR3 consists of 14 residues. The CDR3 loop is CSVDYRQGARGYTF. The CDR3 DNA reads TGCAGCGTCGATTATCGACAGGGGGCTCGTGGCTACACCTTC.

The table lists this clonotype with many counts. The V call is TRBV10-3, the J call TRBJ2-5; D might be TRBD1 (5 bases). Germline loops: CDR1 ENHRY, CDR2 SYGVKD. This CDR3 spans 14 amino acids. Trimming pared 0 bases from V and 9 bases from J, leaving 14 bases between. CDR3: CAISESAGFVAQYF. In DNA, the CDR3 is TGTGCCATCAGTGAGTCGGCAGGGTTCGTGGCCCAGTACTTC.

V usage is TRBV7-8 and J usage is TRBJ2-1, with D hard to call. Germline CDR1 and CDR2: SGHVS and FQNEAQ. The CDR3 is made up of 11 amino acids. V gave up 10 bases and J gave up 2 bases, with 6 bases separating them. The CDR3 DNA follows: TGTGCCATCGTAACCTACAATGAGCAGTTCTTC. It is translated as CAIVTYNEQFF.

The chain has TRBV29-1 and TRBJ1-1; 7 bases align to TRBD1. V lost 6 bases and J lost 0; bases outside the gene matches: 7. The CDR3 runs 14 residues. Per germline, CDR1 SQVTM and CDR2 ANQGSEA. The CDR3 DNA reads as TGCAGCGTCCCCGGACAGGTGTTGAACACTGAAGCTTTCTTT. It is translated as CSVPGQVLNTEAFF.

The chain has TRBV6-6 and TRBJ2-5, with D perhaps TRBD2 (6 bases). This CDR3 spans 15 amino acids. V was clipped by 7 bases and J by 3 bases, with 18 bases between them. Per the germline V gene, CDR1 is MNHNY and CDR2 is SVGAGI (reference sequence). The CDR3 nucleotides are TGTGCCAGCACCCTAGGTGGTTCGGGGGAAGAGACCCAGTACTTC. This gives the protein CASTLGGSGEETQYF.

The chain uses TRBV20-1 and TRBJ2-1; TRBD2 might be the D (7 bases). Germline V gene lookup returns CDR1 DFQATT and CDR2 SNEGSKA (reference sequence). CDR3 length equals 14 residues. In DNA, the CDR3 is TGCGGATGGGGGGGCGGGGGTTTCTACAATGAGCAGTTCTTC. This translates into CGWGGGGFYNEQFF.

The chain carries TRBV13 and TRBJ2-1, with 7 bases that match TRBD1. CDR1 is PRHDT and CDR2 is FYEKMQ in the germline V gene (reference sequence). The V segment lost 5 bases and the J segment 6 bases; nucleotides outside the gene matches: 4. This CDR3 has 13 amino acids. CDR3 loop: CASSTGVRNEQFF. CDR3 coding DNA: TGTGCCAGCAGCACAGGGGTTCGCAATGAGCAGTTCTTC.

This clonotype showed up just a few times. The chain uses TRBV7-9 and TRBJ2-1, with D possibly called TRBD1 or TRBD2 (5 bases each). Trimming removed 5 bases from V and 7 bases from J, with 24 bases in between. The CDR3 runs 17 residues. Germline assignment: CDR1 SEHNR and CDR2 FQNEAQ (reference sequence). CDR3 nucleotides: TGTGCCAGCAGCCCCCCAATTTATGAGGGGAGATTAAATGAGCAGTTCTTC. As protein: CASSPPIYEGRLNEQFF.